This T cell receptor (beta chain) was sequenced for a study of OX40 agonist ivuxolimab in advanced cancers. On the study more broadly: Of the patients, three showed partial responses, one with hepatocellular carcinoma and two with cutaneous melanoma.

Germline-derived CDR1 and CDR2 are SNHLY and FYNNEI. V shed 7 bases and J shed 1 base, with 10 bases lying between them. The CDR3 covers 13 residues. The assay was immunoSEQ multiplex PCR, and TCRdb's table has in-frame clones only and misses some. The table lists tens of thousands of clones, about nine tenths of them singletons. Study-level results: CD4+ and CD8+ T cells in blood underwent clonal expansion by week 6 at 0.1 to 3.0 mg/kg.

A remark on this clone: Antigen specificity is unknown.

The origin of this receptor is an adult with an advanced solid tumor such as melanoma, head and neck, liver or kidney cancer. Sequencing was performed on CD4+ or CD8+ T cells sorted from blood, taken in a trial of the OX40 agonist ivuxolimab. The V gene is TRBV2, the J gene TRBJ1-1, with D maybe TRBD1 (5 bases). The CDR3 DNA sequence: TGTGCCAGCACGGGGCAGGCGAACACTGAAGCTTTCTTT. Protein sequence: CASTGQANTEAFF.